This T cell receptor (beta chain) appears in the sequencing data of a study of Ad26.COV2.S vaccination and SARS-CoV-2 variants. Whole-study context: In the study, Ad26.COV2.S was injected intramuscularly once, or twice 56 days apart. General observations from the study: People given the vaccine had a wider spike-specific TCR breadth than placebo recipients did. Breadth and depth estimates from TCRs may understate total T cell responses.

As regards this clone: As yet, its antigen is unknown.

V lost 6 bases to trimming and J lost 5 bases; unmatched junction nucleotides: 9. The CDR3 has 15 amino acids. Germline loops: CDR1 ENHRY, CDR2 SYGVKD. Treatment noted: roughly 19 received Ad26.COV2.S at low or high dose, single or two shots; roughly 5 received placebo; per-sample allocation not given. The study sampled participants on day 63 after the first vaccine or placebo injection. This adult donor, from Boston, was 18-55 years old. Sequencing used immunoSEQ multiplex PCR; TCRdb keeps in-frame clones, though not all of them. This table holds some 420,000 clones, roughly 90% found once. The clonotype originates from a person between 18 and 59 years old who received the Ad26.COV2.S COVID-19 vaccine or a placebo. Sample: peripheral blood, taken in a trial of Ad26.COV2.S vaccine versus placebo. The chain recombines TRBV10-3 with TRBJ1-1, with 10 bases lining up with TRBD1. CDR3 bases: TGTGCCATCAGCCCCTGGGGGGACAGGGGTACTGAAGCTTTCTTT. Translated: CAISPWGDRGTEAFF.